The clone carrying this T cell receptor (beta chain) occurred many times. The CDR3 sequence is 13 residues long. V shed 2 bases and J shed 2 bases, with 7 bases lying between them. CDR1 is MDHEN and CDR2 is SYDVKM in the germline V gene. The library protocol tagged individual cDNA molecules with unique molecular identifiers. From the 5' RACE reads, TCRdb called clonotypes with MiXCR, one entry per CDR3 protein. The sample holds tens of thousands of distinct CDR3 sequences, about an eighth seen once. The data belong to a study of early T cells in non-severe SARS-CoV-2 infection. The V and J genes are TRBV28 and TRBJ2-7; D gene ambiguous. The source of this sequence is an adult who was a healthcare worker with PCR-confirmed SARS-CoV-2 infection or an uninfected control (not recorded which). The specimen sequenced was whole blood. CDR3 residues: CASSLGPTYEQYF. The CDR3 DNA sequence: TGTGCCAGCAGTTTAGGGCCTACCTACGAGCAGTACTTC.